This T cell receptor (beta chain) was found in a study of vaccination and CD4 T cells after COVID-19. The overall study: In culture, cells were exposed to overlapping spike peptides from SARS-CoV-2, HCoV-NL63, HCoV-OC43 and HCoV-229E. Either a CEFX pool, an HIV-1 Nef pool, or no peptide was added to control cultures.

An Oncomine TCR Beta short-read assay was used to sequence the DNA from cultured CD4+ T cells. From the PCR reads, TCRdb called clonotypes with MiXCR, one entry per CDR3 protein. Altogether 13,000 or so distinct CDR3 sequences are present, roughly 73% being singletons, with the ten largest covering 28%. The treatment is: 10-day PBMC culture with coronavirus spike peptide pools or control peptides (ViraFEST assay). T cells were expanded with peptide pools, and expanded clonotypes were identified by TCR sequencing. IL-2 (around 10 IU/ml) and peptide pools (around 9.6 ug/ml) were added to cultures of 1.5 million to 2 million PBMCs per well. With respect to this clonotype: Its antigen is unknown.

V was clipped by 7 bases and J by 0 bases, with 13 bases between them. The CDR3 totals 15 residues. Looked up from germline, CDR1 is MNHEY and CDR2 is SVGEGT. The receptor comes from a human donor who had recovered from COVID-19. Sequenced material: CD4+ T cells from blood, cultured in vitro. V and J are TRBV6-2 or TRBV6-3 and TRBJ1-5; D unclear. CDR3 coding DNA: TGTGCCAGCATGAAGGGCAGCTATAGCAATCAGCCCCAGCATTTT. This encodes CASMKGSYSNQPQHF.